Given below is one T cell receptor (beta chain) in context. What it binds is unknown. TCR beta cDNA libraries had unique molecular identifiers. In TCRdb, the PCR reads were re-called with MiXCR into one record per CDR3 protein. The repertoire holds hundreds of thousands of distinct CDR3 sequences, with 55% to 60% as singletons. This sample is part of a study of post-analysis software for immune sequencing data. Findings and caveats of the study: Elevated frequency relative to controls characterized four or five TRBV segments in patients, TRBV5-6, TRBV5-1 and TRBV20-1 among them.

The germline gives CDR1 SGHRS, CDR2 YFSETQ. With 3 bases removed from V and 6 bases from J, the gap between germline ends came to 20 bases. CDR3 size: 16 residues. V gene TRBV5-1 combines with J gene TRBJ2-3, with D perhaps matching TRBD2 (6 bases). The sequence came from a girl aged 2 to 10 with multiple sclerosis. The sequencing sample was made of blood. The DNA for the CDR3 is TGCGCCAGCAGCTACGGGGAGGCGAGAGGGTCCGATACGCAGTATTTT. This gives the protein CASSYGEARGSDTQYF.